Shown below are 11 T cell receptor beta chains from a single sample sequenced in a study of shared clonotypes between healthy human individuals. Generated by immunoSEQ multiplex PCR, the TCRdb table keeps only in-frame clones and is missing some. The table includes about 2 million clones, about 95% detected once. Naive CD8 cells lacked CD45RO and underwent positive selection for CCR7, leaving out terminally differentiated effector memory CD45RA+ cells. The sample consisted of naive CD8+ T cells sorted from blood. The receptors come from a man aged 18 to 29 in good health.

This sequence joins TRBV28 and TRBJ2-2; TRBD2 matches at 9 bases. Trimming at V came to 7 bases and at J to 4 bases, leaving 13 bases not matched to a gene. Germline-derived CDR1 and CDR2 are MDHEN and SYDVKM. This CDR3 has 17 amino acids. Here the CDR3 DNA reads TGTGCCAGCAACAGCGGGGGGCCGGGAGAGGGCACCGGGGAGCTGTTTTTT. Translation gives CASNSGGPGEGTGELFF.

This chain joins TRBV9 and TRBJ1-2; 8 nucleotides align to TRBD1. Per the germline V gene, CDR1 is SGDLS and CDR2 is YYNGEE. The CDR3 totals 14 residues. Trimming cost V 3 bases and J 3 bases; bases outside gene matches: 4. The CDR3 spells CASSAGGQDYGYTF. For the CDR3, the DNA is TGTGCCAGCAGCGCGGGGGGACAGGACTATGGCTACACCTTC.

This clone occurred once. This chain links TRBV7-2 with TRBJ2-1, with D tentatively TRBD1 (6 bases). Trimming removed 5 bases at V and 3 bases at J, with 14 bases between. Germline values: CDR1 SGHTA, CDR2 FQGNSA. The CDR3 loop spans 15 amino acids. CDR3 loop: CASSPMTGIYNEQFF. Written as DNA, the CDR3 is TGTGCCAGCAGCCCCATGACAGGTATCTACAATGAGCAGTTCTTC.

The chain has TRBV13 and TRBJ2-1; D might be TRBD2 (7 bases). Germline CDR1 is PRHDT and CDR2 is FYEKMQ (reference sequence). V shed 9 bases and J shed 4 bases, with 16 bases lying between them. This CDR3 has 14 amino acids. The CDR3 DNA sequence: TGTGCCAGTAAGGGCGGGGGACAATACAATGAGCAGTTCTTC. This codes for CASKGGGQYNEQFF.

The chain uses TRBV5-6 and TRBJ2-1; D gene unclear. V lost 0 bases, J lost 4 bases, and 17 bases lay in between. This CDR3 has 17 residues. Germline values: CDR1 SGHDT, CDR2 YYEEEE. In DNA form, the CDR3 reads TGTGCCAGCAGCTTGGGGTTCGGAGAGGAAGTATACAATGAGCAGTTCTTC. This encodes CASSLGFGEEVYNEQFF.

The J gene is TRBJ2-1, the V gene TRBV13, with D possibly matching TRBD1 (5 bases). V gave up 4 bases and J gave up 0 bases, with 10 bases separating them. Germline V gene sequence: CDR1 PRHDT, CDR2 FYEKMQ (reference sequence). CDR3 length: 15 amino acids. The CDR3 is CASSSTVDSYNEQFF. Here the CDR3 DNA reads TGTGCCAGCAGCTCGACAGTCGACTCCTACAATGAGCAGTTCTTC.

V and J are TRBV27 and TRBJ2-7, with D unresolved. V was pared by 6 bases and J by 3 bases, with 15 bases between. This CDR3 region has 14 residues. Looked up from germline, CDR1 is MNHEY and CDR2 is SMNVEV (reference sequence). In DNA, the CDR3 is TGTGCCAGCAGATCATTCCCACAGAACTACGAGCAGTACTTC. Translation: CASRSFPQNYEQYF.

The chain is built from TRBV27 and TRBJ2-5, with 7 bases fitting TRBD2. V trimming: 4 bases; J trimming: 8 bases; junction bases outside the gene matches: 10. Germline values: CDR1 MNHEY, CDR2 SMNVEV (reference sequence). This CDR3 has 14 amino acids. As DNA, the CDR3 is TGTGCCAGCAGTTCCCGACTAGCAAGAGAAACCCAGTACTTC. It specifies CASSSRLARETQYF.

This clone was found once. V and J are TRBV5-1 and TRBJ2-3, with 12 bases that match TRBD2. The CDR3 contains 16 residues. From germline, CDR1 is SGHRS and CDR2 YFSETQ. The V and J ends lost 3 bases and 4 bases, in that order; junction bases with no gene match: 6. The CDR3 loop is CASSSLAGGRADTQYF. The CDR3 DNA is TGCGCCAGCAGCTCTCTAGCGGGAGGGCGTGCAGATACGCAGTATTTT.

The V and J genes are TRBV2 and TRBJ1-2; TRBD1 is a possible D gene (6 bases). Germline V gives CDR1 SNHLY, CDR2 FYNNEI. This CDR3 has 12 amino acids. Between the trimmed V and J ends, which lost 6 bases and 12 bases, there was a span of 17 bases. The CDR3 coding sequence is TGTGCCAGCAGAGACTATACAGGGACCCACACCTTC. Amino acid sequence: CASRDYTGTHTF.

The chain has TRBV27 and TRBJ2-7; 7 positions agree with TRBD1. The V gene's germline CDR1 is MNHEY and CDR2 SMNVEV (reference sequence). The V segment lost 5 bases and the J segment 4 bases; nucleotides outside the gene matches: 5. The CDR3 length is 13 residues. The CDR3 loop reads CASSARTGYEQYF. CDR3 bases: TGTGCCAGCAGTGCACGGACAGGTTACGAGCAGTACTTC.